This TCR beta chain was sequenced for a study of breast tumors, draining lymph nodes, adjacent tissues. Many counts were recorded for this clonotype. What it binds is unknown. TCRdb passed the multiplex PCR reads through MiXCR, listing each CDR3 protein once. Of around 290,000 distinct CDR3 sequences in the sample, about 30% were seen once. The lymph nodes were axillary draining lymph nodes from breast cancer patients. This CDR3 has 16 residues. Germline V CDR1 and CDR2: SGHNT, YYREEE (reference sequence). J was trimmed by 5 bases and V by 0 bases; bases with no gene match: 5. Study-level findings and limits: That most tumor T cells come from lymph nodes remained unproven.

Sequencing was done on a sample of axillary lymph node tissue. The V gene is TRBV5-4, the J gene TRBJ2-2; the match to TRBD1 covers 9 bases. This TCR came from a female donor with breast cancer. Some clones in this sample may be carry-over from other donors' samples. CDR3 in DNA: TGTGCCAGCAGCTTGGACAGGGGGCTTGTAACCGGGGAGCTGTTTTTT. Protein: CASSLDRGLVTGELFF.